Here is one TCR beta chain with its context. This entry belongs to a study of blood T cell repertoires in COVID-19. The wider study: From the United States, Italy and Spain came samples of acute and convalescent COVID-19.

Sequencing used immunoSEQ multiplex PCR; TCRdb keeps in-frame clones, though not all of them. The top ten clones hold 5.5% of a sample with 200,000 or so clones, about three quarters of them seen once. The germline V gene has CDR1 SGHKS and CDR2 YYEKEE (reference sequence). This CDR3 has 15 amino acids. The V end lost 4 bases, the J end lost 0 bases, and 11 bases lay between the germline ends. Sequencing was done on a sample of peripheral blood. This TCR came from a woman in her 70s with acute or convalescent COVID-19. J is TRBJ1-5 and V is TRBV5-5; D might be TRBD1 (5 bases). The CDR3 region is CASSAGHNSNQPQHF. The CDR3 nucleotides are TGTGCCAGCAGCGCCGGACACAATAGCAATCAGCCCCAGCATTTT.